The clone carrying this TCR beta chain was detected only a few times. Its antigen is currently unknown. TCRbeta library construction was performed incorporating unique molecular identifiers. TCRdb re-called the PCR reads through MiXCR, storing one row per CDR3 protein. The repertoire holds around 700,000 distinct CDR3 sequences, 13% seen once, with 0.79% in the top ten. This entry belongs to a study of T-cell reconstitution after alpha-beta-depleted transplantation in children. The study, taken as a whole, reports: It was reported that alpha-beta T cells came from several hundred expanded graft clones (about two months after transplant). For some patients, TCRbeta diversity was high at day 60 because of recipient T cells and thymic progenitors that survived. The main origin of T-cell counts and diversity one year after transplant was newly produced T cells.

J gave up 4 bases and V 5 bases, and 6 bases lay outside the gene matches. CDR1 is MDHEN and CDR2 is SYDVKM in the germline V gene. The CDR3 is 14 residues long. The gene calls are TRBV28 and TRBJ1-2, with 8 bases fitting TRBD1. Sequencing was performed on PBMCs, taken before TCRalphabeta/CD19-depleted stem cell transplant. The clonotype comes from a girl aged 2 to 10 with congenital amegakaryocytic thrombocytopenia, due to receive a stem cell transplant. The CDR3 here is CASSTPDRVYGYTF. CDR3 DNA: TGTGCCAGCAGTACCCCGGACAGGGTCTATGGCTACACCTTC.